This TCR beta chain was profiled in a study of blood T cell repertoires in COVID-19. This clone showed up just a few times. Assay used: immunoSEQ multiplex PCR; TCRdb lists only in-frame clones, some missing. This repertoire shows approximately 38,000 clones, roughly 94% found once; its top ten account for 3.5% to 4.5%. Germline V gene data show CDR1 as SGDLS and CDR2 as YYNGEE. Unmatched junction bases numbered 8, after V lost 4 bases and J lost 4 bases. The CDR3 is 15 amino acids. Material for sequencing was peripheral blood. The rearrangement links TRBV9 to TRBJ1-5, with 7 bases matching TRBD1. This sequence was found in a human donor with active COVID-19. The donor label of this sample is uncertain. This CDR3 reads CASSHRDSPNQPQHF. The CDR3 DNA reads as TGTGCCAGCAGCCATAGGGACAGCCCAAATCAGCCCCAGCATTTT.